Shown below are 27 T cell receptor beta chains from a single sample sequenced in a study of Ad26.COV2.S vaccination and SARS-CoV-2 variants. Some clones are missing from TCRdb's copy, which holds only in-frame ones; the method was immunoSEQ multiplex PCR. The sample shows roughly 410,000 clones, approximately 83% of them seen only once. The treatment: approximately 18 received Ad26.COV2.S at low or high dose, single or two shots; about 5 received placebo; per-sample allocation not given. Vaccine and placebo recipients were sampled on day 63 after the first injection. The sequencing here drew on peripheral blood, taken in a trial of Ad26.COV2.S vaccine versus placebo. These receptors all come from a person between 18 and 65 years old who received the Ad26.COV2.S COVID-19 vaccine or a placebo.

J is TRBJ2-3 and V is TRBV7-8, with D perhaps TRBD1 (5 bases). This CDR3 is 17 amino acids long. The germline V gene encodes CDR1 SGHVS and CDR2 FQNEAQ. The V end lost 1 base, the J end lost 4 bases, and 18 bases lay between the germline ends. The CDR3 DNA is TGTGCCAGCAGCTTAGTCAGGGCCACTCCAAGCCCAGATACGCAGTATTTT. Translation: CASSLVRATPSPDTQYF.

This rearrangement joins TRBV6-5 to TRBJ1-1, with 7 bases fitting TRBD1. Germline V gives CDR1 MNHEY, CDR2 SVGAGI. The trim removed 9 bases at V and 5 bases at J, leaving 9 bases unmatched. The CDR3 covers 13 residues. CDR3 coding DNA: TGTGCCAGTCTGGTTACGGGACAGACTGAAGCTTTCTTT. Amino acids: CASLVTGQTEAFF.

V and J are TRBV14 and TRBJ1-2; the D is unclear. Germline lookup yields CDR1 SGHDN and CDR2 FVKESK. The CDR3 sequence is 12 residues long. Trimming left V 0 bases short and J 13 bases short, with 12 bases between. CDR3 loop: CASSQEAGKRTF. CDR3 sequence (DNA): TGTGCCAGCAGCCAAGAGGCGGGGAAGCGCACCTTC.

The chain links TRBV9 to TRBJ2-1; 9 bases line up with TRBD2. The CDR3 runs to 15 residues. J was trimmed by 4 bases and V by 5 bases; bases with no gene match: 7. Germline CDR1 SGDLS, CDR2 YYNGEE. This CDR3 is CASSSMSGGYNEQFF. The CDR3 bases are TGTGCCAGCAGTTCCATGAGCGGGGGGTACAATGAGCAGTTCTTC.

This chain joins TRBV24-1 and TRBJ2-1; 12 bases align to TRBD1. The J segment lost 0 bases and the V segment lost 5 bases, leaving 10 bases of the junction unmatched. Germline V gene sequence: CDR1 KGHDR, CDR2 SFDVKD. The CDR3 runs 19 residues. This CDR3 reads CATSAPGQGAPSSYNEQFF. CDR3 coding DNA: TGTGCCACCAGTGCCCCGGGACAGGGGGCACCAAGCTCCTACAATGAGCAGTTCTTC.

J is TRBJ1-5 and V is TRBV6-6; no clear D. The CDR3 runs 15 residues. Germline V gene data show CDR1 as MNHNY and CDR2 as SVGAGI (reference sequence). V dropped 2 bases and J dropped 5 bases, with 13 bases sitting between them. The chain's CDR3 is CASSYPQGWDQPQHF. The CDR3 bases are TGTGCCAGCAGTTACCCACAAGGCTGGGATCAGCCCCAGCATTTT.

The chain joins TRBV28 to TRBJ2-2; D assignment may be TRBD1 or TRBD2 (7 bases each). CDR1 and CDR2 from the germline V gene are MDHEN and SYDVKM. The CDR3 runs to 13 residues. V lost 9 bases to trimming and J lost 5 bases, with 13 bases between them. The CDR3 nucleotides read TGTGCCAGTAAGCAGGGGGGGACCGGGGAGCTGTTTTTT. Its translation is CASKQGGTGELFF.

The gene calls are TRBV27 and TRBJ2-1; TRBD2 agrees at 14 bases. The V segment lost 8 bases and the J segment 7 bases; nucleotides outside the gene matches: 4. Germline-derived CDR1 and CDR2 are MNHEY and SMNVEV (reference sequence). CDR3 length equals 14 residues. The CDR3 region has the DNA TGTGCCAGCCGACTAGCGGGGGGGCGGAATGAGCAGTTCTTC. Translation: CASRLAGGRNEQFF.

This clone occurred once. The gene calls are TRBV4-3 and TRBJ2-2; 8 bases are a match to TRBD1. Germline loops: CDR1 LGHNA, CDR2 YSLEER. The V gene end was trimmed by 2 bases and the J gene end by 3 bases; junction bases not matched to a gene: 5. This CDR3 is 16 amino acids long. The CDR3 loop is CASSQSGQDYTGELFF. The CDR3 region has the DNA TGCGCCAGCAGCCAATCGGGACAGGACTACACCGGGGAGCTGTTTTTT.

The chain recombines TRBV28 with TRBJ2-1; maybe TRBD2 (5 bases). CDR1 MDHEN and CDR2 SYDVKM come from the germline V gene. This CDR3 is 15 amino acids long. V lost 3 bases and J lost 6, with 15 bases in between. CDR3 sequence (DNA): TGTGCCAGCAGTTTGGGATTGGCGGCGGGCAATGAGCAGTTCTTC. Its protein is CASSLGLAAGNEQFF.

As concerns this clone: This sample also contains other DNA sequences that code for the same CDR3. The chain combines TRBV5-4 with TRBJ1-2; D remains unclear. Between the trimmed V and J ends, which lost 0 bases and 7 bases, there was a span of 7 bases. CDR1 is SGHNT and CDR2 is YYREEE in the germline V gene (reference sequence). This CDR3 contains 12 residues. The CDR3 nucleotides are TGTGCCAGCAGCTTGGACAGAGGTGGCTACACCTTC. Translated, it gives CASSLDRGGYTF. Full variable domain (outside the CDR3, taken from reference TRBV5-4 and TRBJ1-2): ETGVTQSPTHLIKTRGQQVTLRCSSQSGHNTVSWYQQALGQGPQFIFQYYREEENGRGNFPPRFSGLQFPNYSSELNVNALELDDSALYLCASSLDRGGYTFGSGTRLTVV.

The genes are TRBV5-1 and TRBJ2-3, with TRBD2 matching 9 bases. This CDR3 is 16 amino acids long. CDR1 is SGHRS and CDR2 is YFSETQ in the germline V gene. Losses at the gene ends were 1 base for V and 4 bases for J; bases not matched to a gene: 7. The CDR3 DNA reads as TGCGCCAGCAGCTTGAACCCAGCGGGAGGCCCAGATACGCAGTATTTT. Protein: CASSLNPAGGPDTQYF.

This clone appeared once. The chain has TRBV5-6 and TRBJ2-2; D is unresolved. This CDR3 has 13 amino acids. V was trimmed by 0 bases and J by 4 bases, leaving 4 bases between them. The germline V gene encodes CDR1 SGHDT and CDR2 YYEEEE. The CDR3 bases are TGTGCCAGCAGCTTGGTAGTCACCGGGGAGCTGTTTTTT. Protein: CASSLVVTGELFF.

This clone came up once. This rearrangement joins TRBV19 to TRBJ1-4, with 8 bases fitting TRBD1. Germline V gene data show CDR1 as LNHDA and CDR2 as SQIVND (reference sequence). The CDR3 totals 15 residues. J lost 7 bases, V lost 3 bases, and 7 bases had no gene match. CDR3 sequence (DNA): TGTGCCAGTAGTATTCTGGCAGGGGGCGGTGAAAAACTGTTTTTT. Its translation is CASSILAGGGEKLFF. Based on the CDR3 plus reference TRBV19 and TRBJ1-4, the full variable domain is DGGITQSPKYLFRKEGQNVTLSCEQNLNHDAMYWYRQDPGQGLRLIYYSQIVNDFQKGDIAEGYSVSREKKESFPLTVTSAQKNPTAFYLCASSILAGGGEKLFFGSGTQLSVL.

This sequence joins TRBV4-1 and TRBJ1-1, with 7 bases identical to TRBD1. Germline V CDR1 and CDR2: MGHRA, YSYEKL. J gave up 12 bases and V 0 bases, and 4 bases lay outside the gene matches. CDR3 length: 12 amino acids. The CDR3, as DNA: TGCGCCAGCAGCCAAGATCAGGGGGTAACTTTCTTT. Its translation is CASSQDQGVTFF.

This rearrangement joins TRBV20-1 to TRBJ1-6; D not resolved. There are 11 residues in the CDR3. Germline V lookup: CDR1 DFQATT, CDR2 SNEGSKA (reference sequence). Between the trimmed V and J ends, which lost 6 bases and 19 bases, there was a span of 19 bases. The CDR3 sequence is CSARYYKKIHF. The CDR3 coding sequence is TGCAGTGCGCGTTACTACAAAAAAATTCACTTT.

V and J are TRBV4-1 and TRBJ2-5; D gene ambiguous. Trimming removed 5 bases at V and 4 bases at J, with 17 bases between. The CDR3 extends over 15 amino acids. Per the germline V gene, CDR1 is MGHRA and CDR2 is YSYEKL. Here the CDR3 DNA reads TGCGCCAGCAGCTTCACAGACGCTGTAGGAGAGACCCAGTACTTC. It codes for CASSFTDAVGETQYF.

Here the CDR3 reads CSVVPLFANTGELFF. In nucleotides, the CDR3 is TGCAGCGTTGTGCCCCTCTTTGCGAACACCGGGGAGCTGTTTTTT. The chain is built from TRBV29-1 and TRBJ2-2; no definite D call. V lost 4 bases and J lost 0, with 12 bases in between. This CDR3 has 15 amino acids. Looked up from germline, CDR1 is SQVTM and CDR2 is ANQGSEA.

The chain joins TRBV13 to TRBJ2-1; no clear D gene. This CDR3 contains 14 residues. The germline V gene encodes CDR1 PRHDT and CDR2 FYEKMQ (reference sequence). Trimming pared 5 bases from V and 0 bases from J, leaving 8 bases between. The DNA of the CDR3 is TGTGCCAGCAGCCTCCAGAGCTCCTACAATGAGCAGTTCTTC. Translating it yields CASSLQSSYNEQFF.

J is TRBJ2-1 and V is TRBV24-1, with 12 bases matching TRBD2. V dropped 7 bases and J dropped 8; count of bases not matched to a gene: 8. The CDR3 loop spans 15 amino acids. The germline CDR1 and CDR2 sequences are KGHDR and SFDVKD. This CDR3 is CATRETSGSFHEQFF. The CDR3 DNA is TGTGCCACCAGGGAGACTAGCGGGAGTTTTCATGAGCAGTTCTTC.

The gene calls are TRBV30 and TRBJ1-2, with D possibly TRBD1 on 6 matching bases. V gave up 2 bases and J gave up 7 bases, with 11 bases separating them. The germline CDR1 and CDR2 sequences are GTSNPN and SVGIG (reference sequence). CDR3 length: 12 amino acids. The CDR3 DNA is TGTGCCTGGAGTCTGGACAGTCTTGGCTACACCTTC. As protein: CAWSLDSLGYTF.

This sequence joins TRBV29-1 and TRBJ2-7, with D perhaps matching TRBD1 or TRBD2 (5 bases each). The CDR3 is made up of 11 amino acids. In germline, CDR1 is SQVTM, CDR2 ANQGSEA. Between the trimmed V and J ends, which lost 4 bases and 6 bases, there was a span of 10 bases. CDR3 in DNA: TGCAGCGTTGTCAAGGGGACCGAGCAGTACTTC. It translates to CSVVKGTEQYF.

The V call is TRBV5-1, the J call TRBJ1-3, with a weak D call TRBD1 (5 bases). The germline gives CDR1 SGHRS, CDR2 YFSETQ. The ends were cut back, 8 bases at V and 7 bases at J, with 16 bases in the middle. CDR3 length: 13 amino acids. Written as DNA, the CDR3 is TGCGCCAGTATGGACACCCGTGGCAACACCATATATTTT. Its translation: CASMDTRGNTIYF.

V and J are TRBV20-1 and TRBJ2-7; a weak D match, TRBD2 (6 bases). This CDR3 has 11 residues. Germline CDR1 DFQATT, CDR2 SNEGSKA (reference sequence). V was trimmed by 5 bases and J by 7 bases, leaving 12 bases between them. CDR3 amino acids: CSAPGRTEQYF. The CDR3 DNA reads TGCAGTGCTCCAGGGAGGACGGAGCAGTACTTC.

This chain connects TRBV21-1 to TRBJ2-1; the table calls TRBD2, which could not be checked here. TRBV21-1 has pseudogene status. The CDR3 runs 15 residues. Here the CDR3 DNA reads TGTGCCAGCAGCAAAAGCTTTCAAGCGTACAATGAGCAGTTCTTC. It translates to CASSKSFQAYNEQFF.

V usage is TRBV7-9 and J usage is TRBJ1-2; D gene uncertain. Trimming shortened V by 2 bases and J by 3 bases, and 16 bases separated the two germline ends. The CDR3 is 16 residues long. CDR1 is SEHNR and CDR2 is FQNEAQ in the germline V gene (reference sequence). This CDR3 reads CASSLNPWADDYGYTF. CDR3 in DNA: TGTGCCAGCAGCTTAAACCCCTGGGCGGATGACTATGGCTACACCTTC. Looking up the rest from reference TRBV7-9 and TRBJ1-2 gives the full variable domain: DTGVSQNPRHKITKRGQNVTFRCDPISEHNRLYWYRQTLGQGPEFLTYFQNEAQLEKSRLLSDRFSAERPKGSFSTLEIQRTEQGDSAMYLCASSLNPWADDYGYTFGSGTRLTVV.

The genes are TRBV30 and TRBJ2-6; TRBD1 agrees at 9 bases. V gave up 1 base and J gave up 4 bases; unmatched junction bases: 8. There are 17 residues in the CDR3. Per germline, CDR1 GTSNPN and CDR2 SVGIG (reference sequence). The CDR3 region is CAWSGRHRGPGANVLTF. In nucleotides, the CDR3 is TGTGCCTGGAGTGGCAGACACAGGGGGCCCGGGGCCAACGTCCTGACTTTC.